This T cell receptor beta chain stems from a study of PD-L1 blockade in urothelial cancer. Study context: After treatment start, blood was analyzed at 3 weeks (second dose) and at 6 weeks.

This CDR3 region has 15 residues. Looked up from germline, CDR1 is LNHNV and CDR2 is YYDKDF (reference sequence). Trimming left V 0 bases short and J 4 bases short, with 10 bases between. TCR analog templates of synthetic origin were spiked into each PCR. The data were produced by immunoSEQ multiplex PCR, yet TCRdb's version contains in-frame clones alone and is incomplete. The repertoire holds 85,000 to 100,000 clones, with around 87% as singletons. Time point described: pretreatment peripheral blood. Enrolled patients showed locally advanced or metastatic urothelial carcinoma. Each individual provided 1 to 8 samples (taken pretreatment and on-treatment).

V and J are TRBV15 and TRBJ1-5; D not certain. Specimen: PBMCs, collected around atezolizumab (anti-PD-L1) treatment. The receptor was isolated from a man between 60 and 75 years old with urothelial cancer. The CDR3: CATSRDPGGNQPQHF. The CDR3 coding sequence is TGTGCCACCAGCAGAGATCCGGGAGGGAATCAGCCCCAGCATTTT.